Presented here are 21 T cell receptor beta chains from one specimen sequenced in a study of PD-1 blockade in classical Hodgkin lymphoma. Sequenced by immunoSEQ multiplex PCR; TCRdb stores in-frame clones only, minus some. The sample has roughly 90,000 clones; approximately 83% are singletons. The time point here: cycle 4 day 1 (C4D1), after around six weeks of nivolumab. The patients all showed relapse after autologous stem cell transplantation, while their brentuximab vedotin exposure varied. The sequenced sample was peripheral blood mononuclear cells (PBMCs), obtained before the fourth cycle of nivolumab. The receptor source for this set is a human donor with classical Hodgkin lymphoma.

V is TRBV7-9 and J is TRBJ2-7; TRBD1 matches 12 bases. Germline loops: CDR1 SEHNR, CDR2 FQNEAQ (reference sequence). V shed 3 bases and J 5 bases; nucleotides not matched to a gene: 5. This CDR3 spans 15 amino acids. In DNA, the CDR3 is TGTGCCAGCAGCTTTCCGGGACAGGGGGCCGACGAGCAGTACTTC. Amino acid sequence: CASSFPGQGADEQYF. The whole variable domain, filled in from reference TRBV7-9 and TRBJ2-7, reads DTGVSQNPRHKITKRGQNVTFRCDPISEHNRLYWYRQTLGQGPEFLTYFQNEAQLEKSRLLSDRFSAERPKGSFSTLEIQRTEQGDSAMYLCASSFPGQGADEQYFGPGTRLTVT.

This chain's CDR3 is CASSLAPTGGAYTEAFF. The DNA of the CDR3 is TGTGCCAGCAGCTTAGCCCCTACAGGGGGCGCGTACACTGAAGCTTTCTTT. The chain carries TRBV7-9 and TRBJ1-1; 9 nucleotides agree with TRBD1. The V gene's germline CDR1 is SEHNR and CDR2 FQNEAQ (reference sequence). V gave up 0 bases and J gave up 3 bases; unmatched junction bases: 8. The CDR3 covers 17 residues.

The gene calls are TRBV10-2 and TRBJ2-1; 7 bases fit TRBD1. Germline CDR1 and CDR2: WSHSY and SAAADI. This CDR3 region has 11 residues. The trim removed 5 bases at V and 9 bases at J, leaving 1 base unmatched. In DNA, the CDR3 is TGCGCCAGCAGTTCAGGGGGTGAGCAGTTCTTC. It translates to CASSSGGEQFF.

The chain uses TRBV2 and TRBJ2-5, with D perhaps TRBD1 (5 bases). There are 15 residues in the CDR3. Looked up from germline, CDR1 is SNHLY and CDR2 is FYNNEI. V gave up 7 bases and J gave up 2 bases, with 17 bases separating them. The CDR3 loop reads CASTLFGARQETQYF. The CDR3 DNA sequence: TGTGCCAGCACCCTTTTTGGGGCACGACAAGAGACCCAGTACTTC. The complete variable domain, with remaining parts taken from reference TRBV2 and TRBJ2-5, reads EPEVTQTPSHQVTQMGQEVILRCVPISNHLYFYWYRQILGQKVEFLVSFYNNEISEKSEIFDDQFSVERPDGSNFTLKIRSTKLEDSAMYFCASTLFGARQETQYFGPGTRLLVL.

This clone came up many times. The CDR3 here is CASRFPTRGTEKLFF. CDR3 DNA sequence: TGTGCAAGTCGCTTTCCGACAAGAGGGACGGAAAAACTGTTTTTT. The rearrangement links TRBV12-2 to TRBJ1-4. TRBV12-2 represents a pseudogene. The CDR3 sequence is 15 residues long.

The chain combines TRBV28 with TRBJ2-2; 7 bases line up with TRBD2. J was trimmed by 1 base and V by 6 bases; bases with no gene match: 5. CDR1 and CDR2 from the germline V gene are MDHEN and SYDVKM. CDR3 length: 15 residues. The CDR3 DNA follows: TGTGCCAGCAGCCGAGCGGGACGGAACACCGGGGAGCTGTTTTTT. This gives the protein CASSRAGRNTGELFF.

The V call is TRBV28, the J call TRBJ1-2; 8 bases line up with TRBD1. V lost 2 bases, J lost 6 bases, and 5 bases stayed unmatched. The CDR3 loop spans 14 amino acids. In germline, CDR1 is MDHEN, CDR2 SYDVKM. Written as DNA, the CDR3 is TGTGCCAGCAGTTTAGAGGACAGGGTACATGGCTACACCTTC. Translated: CASSLEDRVHGYTF.

The chain links TRBV5-1 to TRBJ2-5; D may be TRBD1 (6 bases). Germline V lookup: CDR1 SGHRS, CDR2 YFSETQ. V was cut by 0 bases and J by 4 bases, with 13 bases left in between. This CDR3 has 15 residues. CDR3 residues: CASSLADQGRETQYF. The CDR3, as DNA: TGCGCCAGCAGCTTGGCCGACCAGGGGCGAGAGACCCAGTACTTC.

This clone was recorded once. The chain employs TRBV14 and TRBJ2-5; D possibly corresponds to TRBD2 (5 bases). The length of the CDR3 is 14 residues. V gave up 2 bases and J gave up 5 bases, with 12 bases separating them. Germline loops: CDR1 SGHDN, CDR2 FVKESK. In DNA, the CDR3 is TGTGCCAGCAGCCAACAACTAGTTCCGGAGACCCAGTACTTC. Translated: CASSQQLVPETQYF.

CDR3 region: CASSAYGEQFF. For the CDR3, the DNA is TGTGCCAGCAGCGCCTATGGTGAGCAGTTCTTC. The genes are TRBV2 and TRBJ2-1, with unresolved D. The CDR3 extends over 11 amino acids. Between the trimmed V and J ends, which lost 6 bases and 9 bases, there was a span of 9 bases. CDR1 and CDR2 (germline): SNHLY, FYNNEI.

The chain is built from TRBV9 and TRBJ1-1; D may be TRBD1 (5 bases). CDR1 and CDR2 (germline): SGDLS, YYNGEE. Trimming took off 2 bases at V and 1 base at J, with 9 bases between the two ends. This CDR3 is 14 amino acids long. This chain's CDR3 is CASSVGAPNTEAFF. The CDR3 coding sequence is TGTGCCAGCAGCGTTGGGGCACCGAACACTGAAGCTTTCTTT.

V is TRBV6-5 and J is TRBJ1-2; D is undetermined. The CDR3 has 16 residues. The V and J ends lost 4 bases and 2 bases respectively, with 17 bases between them. CDR1 MNHEY and CDR2 SVGAGI come from the germline V gene. The chain's CDR3 is CASSSVLGPVNYGYTF. The CDR3 region has the DNA TGTGCCAGCAGTTCGGTCCTAGGGCCTGTCAACTATGGCTACACCTTC.

In DNA, the CDR3 is TGCGCCAGCAGCCCGCCCCGGACGACCCATACCTGGAGCTATGGCTACACCTTC. Its translation is CASSPPRTTHTWSYGYTF. This sequence joins TRBV4-1 and TRBJ1-2; D gene ambiguous. The CDR3 is 18 residues long. Trimming shortened V by 4 bases and J by 4 bases, and 25 bases separated the two germline ends. Germline loops: CDR1 MGHRA, CDR2 YSYEKL.

The rearrangement joins TRBV10-1 to TRBJ2-6; D remains ambiguous. V lost 4 bases and J lost 16, with 32 bases in between. The CDR3 runs 18 residues. The V gene's germline CDR1 is WNHNN and CDR2 SYGVQD (reference sequence). CDR3 residues: CASSGPPRSHKSGQRLTF. The DNA for the CDR3 is TGCGCCAGCAGTGGGCCGCCAAGATCGCACAAGTCGGGCCAACGTCTGACTTTC.

The chain uses TRBV27 and TRBJ2-1; a possible D gene is TRBD2 (5 bases). This CDR3 region has 9 residues. CDR1 is MNHEY, CDR2 SMNVEV, per germline (reference sequence). The V gene lost 11 bases and the J gene lost 8 bases, with 7 bases spanning the gap. The CDR3 DNA reads TGTGCCGGAGGCCATGAGCAGTTCTTC. Translation gives CAGGHEQFF.

The CDR3 spells CASANKGLAGSYEQYF. The DNA of the CDR3 is TGTGCTAGTGCCAACAAGGGGCTAGCGGGGTCCTACGAGCAGTACTTC. The V and J genes are TRBV12-5 and TRBJ2-7, with 9 bases matching TRBD2. This CDR3 spans 16 amino acids. J was trimmed by 1 base and V by 7 bases; bases with no gene match: 11. The germline gives CDR1 LGHNT, CDR2 FRNRAP.

The chain joins TRBV7-2 to TRBJ2-1; D ambiguous. This CDR3 contains 15 residues. Looked up from germline, CDR1 is SGHTA and CDR2 is FQGNSA. V lost 1 base and J 0 bases, leaving 7 bases between the germline ends. The CDR3 DNA reads TGTGCCAGCAGCTTAGACCAGAGCTCCTACAATGAGCAGTTCTTC. This codes for CASSLDQSSYNEQFF.

V and J are TRBV11-2 and TRBJ1-1; D is uncertain. Trimming took 1 base from V and 6 from J, leaving 9 bases between them. The CDR3 contains 13 residues. Germline V gene lookup returns CDR1 SGHAT and CDR2 FQNNGV. Here the CDR3 reads CASSLGLGSEAFF. Here the CDR3 DNA reads TGTGCCAGCAGCTTAGGACTCGGCTCTGAAGCTTTCTTT.

The chain joins TRBV19 to TRBJ2-2, with TRBD2 as a possible D gene (6 bases). Germline V CDR1 and CDR2: LNHDA, SQIVND (reference sequence). Trimming left V 5 bases short and J 4 bases short, with 11 bases between. The CDR3 is 14 residues long. CDR3 protein: CASSAGSITGELFF. The CDR3 nucleotides read TGTGCCAGTAGTGCGGGGTCCATCACCGGGGAGCTGTTTTTT.

The J gene is TRBJ1-2, the V gene TRBV6-1; the D is unclear. Germline V gives CDR1 MNHNS, CDR2 SASEGT. This CDR3 has 15 residues. Trimming cost V 2 bases and J 4 bases, with 14 bases left between them. CDR3 nucleotides: TGTGCCAGCAGTGAATTTCCCGAGAGCCTCTATGGCTACACCTTC. Amino acids: CASSEFPESLYGYTF.

This sequence joins TRBV7-9 and TRBJ2-5; D is undetermined. The CDR3 has 12 amino acids. Per the germline V gene, CDR1 is SEHNR and CDR2 is FQNEAQ (reference sequence). V shed 4 bases and J shed 2 bases, with 5 bases lying between them. The CDR3 DNA sequence: TGTGCCAGCAGCTGGGAACAAGAGACCCAGTACTTC. It translates to CASSWEQETQYF.